The 21 T cell receptor beta chains below come from one sample, sequenced in a study of OX40 agonist ivuxolimab in advanced cancers. Sequencing used immunoSEQ multiplex PCR; TCRdb keeps in-frame clones, though not all of them. The sample holds 50,000 or so clones, 85% to 95% seen once. The sample was CD4+ or CD8+ T cells sorted from blood, taken in a trial of the OX40 agonist ivuxolimab. The origin of the receptors is an adult with an advanced solid tumor such as melanoma, head and neck, liver or kidney cancer.

V gene TRBV6-6 combines with J gene TRBJ1-1; D unclear. Looked up from germline, CDR1 is MNHNY and CDR2 is SVGAGI (reference sequence). The length of the CDR3 is 11 residues. Trimming took off 8 bases at V and 0 bases at J, with 4 bases between the two ends. CDR3 protein: CASPLNTEAFF. In DNA, the CDR3 is TGTGCCAGCCCGCTGAACACTGAAGCTTTCTTT.

There are a few counts of this clone. The chain couples TRBV6-5 to TRBJ2-1, with D uncertain. There are 11 residues in the CDR3. The ends were cut back, 6 bases at V and 8 bases at J, with 8 bases in the middle. CDR1 and CDR2 (germline): MNHEY, SVGAGI. The CDR3: CASSYAYEQFF. DNA of the CDR3: TGTGCCAGCAGCTACGCCTATGAGCAGTTCTTC.

This clone was counted a few times. The chain links TRBV2 to TRBJ1-2, with D unresolved. This CDR3 contains 13 residues. Trimming took off 3 bases at V and 9 bases at J, with 14 bases between the two ends. CDR1 and CDR2 (germline): SNHLY, FYNNEI. The CDR3 reads CASSDPGMRSYTF. In DNA form, the CDR3 reads TGTGCCAGCAGTGACCCAGGTATGCGGAGCTACACCTTC.

V is TRBV7-6 and J is TRBJ2-7, with D uncertain. Trimming cost V 1 base and J 2 bases, with 12 bases left between them. Germline CDR1 and CDR2: SGHVS and FNYEAQ. The CDR3 has 15 residues. CDR3 DNA: TGTGCCAGCAGCTTAGAGTCAGGACCGGCCTACGAGCAGTACTTC. This encodes CASSLESGPAYEQYF.

The V call is TRBV19, the J call TRBJ2-6; maybe TRBD2 (6 bases). This CDR3 spans 17 amino acids. V gave up 2 bases and J gave up 0 bases, with 11 bases separating them. Germline V gene sequence: CDR1 LNHDA, CDR2 SQIVND (reference sequence). As DNA, the CDR3 is TGTGCCAGTAGTATACTGGAGGGCCGCTCTGGGGCCAACGTCCTGACTTTC. Protein product: CASSILEGRSGANVLTF.

The DNA for the CDR3 is TGTGCCAGCAGTTACCTGGGGCGGAACAATGAGCAGTTCTTC. As protein: CASSYLGRNNEQFF. The chain joins TRBV6-7 to TRBJ2-1, with D possibly being TRBD1 (5 bases). TRBV6-7 belongs to the ORF category, with a function that is uncertain. The CDR3 is 14 amino acids. Trimming cost V 2 bases and J 5 bases, with 10 bases left between them.

The chain uses TRBV2 and TRBJ2-1; 9 nucleotides agree with TRBD2. Germline trimming cut 6 bases from V and 9 bases from J; bases unmatched to any gene: 12. This CDR3 contains 15 residues. CDR1 is SNHLY and CDR2 is FYNNEI in the germline V gene. Here the CDR3 reads CASRSELAGVSEQFF. The CDR3 nucleotides are TGTGCCAGCAGATCGGAATTAGCGGGAGTGAGTGAGCAGTTCTTC.

The chain joins TRBV19 to TRBJ2-1; D unresolved. V was pared by 1 base and J by 8 bases, with 12 bases between. CDR1 LNHDA and CDR2 SQIVND come from the germline V gene (reference sequence). CDR3 length: 14 residues. The CDR3 bases are TGTGCCAGTAGTATAGGATCTGCCTGGGATGAGCAGTTCTTC. Translation gives CASSIGSAWDEQFF. Combining the CDR3 with reference TRBV19 and TRBJ2-1 gives the whole variable domain DGGITQSPKYLFRKEGQNVTLSCEQNLNHDAMYWYRQDPGQGLRLIYYSQIVNDFQKGDIAEGYSVSREKKESFPLTVTSAQKNPTAFYLCASSIGSAWDEQFFGPGTRLTVL.

The chain combines TRBV10-1 with TRBJ2-2; 9 bases map to TRBD1. V was clipped by 10 bases and J by 2 bases; unmatched bases: 8. The CDR3 runs 15 residues. Germline V lookup: CDR1 WNHNN, CDR2 SYGVQD (reference sequence). The CDR3 coding sequence is TGCGCCACTAGTGGGGGACAGGGTAACACCGGGGAGCTGTTTTTT. Residues: CATSGGQGNTGELFF.

This clone was seen a single time. V usage is TRBV13 and J usage is TRBJ2-1; D possibly corresponds to TRBD2 (5 bases). Germline V gene data show CDR1 as PRHDT and CDR2 as FYEKMQ (reference sequence). The CDR3 consists of 15 residues. V was cut by 2 bases and J by 3 bases, with 11 bases left in between. The CDR3 DNA is TGTGCCAGCAGCTTAAGTGGAGGCGGCTACAATGAGCAGTTCTTC. This codes for CASSLSGGGYNEQFF.

V gene TRBV7-6 combines with J gene TRBJ2-7; either TRBD1 or TRBD2 may fit D (5 bases each). CDR1 and CDR2 (germline): SGHVS, FNYEAQ. This CDR3 is 15 amino acids long. V was trimmed by 5 bases and J by 2 bases, leaving 16 bases between them. CDR3 residues: CASSKVTGATYEQYF. In nucleotides, the CDR3 is TGTGCCAGCAGCAAAGTCACCGGGGCCACCTACGAGCAGTACTTC.

The chain uses TRBV9 and TRBJ1-4; D possibly corresponds to TRBD1 (6 bases). V was shortened by 0 bases and J by 5 bases, with 11 bases between the two germline ends. CDR3 length equals 15 residues. The V gene's germline CDR1 is SGDLS and CDR2 YYNGEE. DNA of the CDR3: TGTGCCAGCAGCGTAGAAGAGGGGGTCAATGAAAAACTGTTTTTT. As protein: CASSVEEGVNEKLFF.

This chain uses TRBV29-1 with TRBJ1-4, with D possibly matching TRBD1 (5 bases). CDR1 SQVTM and CDR2 ANQGSEA come from the germline V gene. Trimming left V 5 bases short and J 0 bases short, with 28 bases between. The CDR3 sequence is 20 residues long. The CDR3 loop reads CSVLSAWGGRGGPTNEKLFF. The CDR3 nucleotides are TGCAGCGTTTTATCGGCGTGGGGGGGAAGGGGTGGACCAACTAATGAAAAACTGTTTTTT.

This clone was seen once. The gene calls are TRBV6-4 and TRBJ2-1; 8 nucleotides line up with TRBD2. After removal of 3 bases from V and 8 bases from J, the junction contained 9 bases not matched to a gene. In germline, CDR1 is MRHNA, CDR2 SNTAGT. This CDR3 has 15 amino acids. CDR3 bases: TGTGCCAGCAGTGAAGGAGCGGGAGTAACGGATGAGCAGTTCTTC. The encoded protein is CASSEGAGVTDEQFF.

V usage is TRBV28 and J usage is TRBJ2-1, with TRBD2 matching over 15 bases. Per the germline V gene, CDR1 is MDHEN and CDR2 is SYDVKM. Trimming cost V 5 bases and J 2 bases; bases outside gene matches: 10. The CDR3 runs to 19 residues. DNA for the CDR3: TGTGCCAGCAGTCCCCTAGGGACTAGCGGGGGGAAAGCCTACAATGAGCAGTTCTTC. Translation: CASSPLGTSGGKAYNEQFF.

V is TRBV7-6 and J is TRBJ2-1, with 10 bases matching TRBD2. There are 16 residues in the CDR3. Germline loops: CDR1 SGHVS, CDR2 FNYEAQ. Trimming cost V 4 bases and J 6 bases; bases outside gene matches: 9. CDR3 nucleotide sequence: TGTGCCAGCAGCTATCTAGCGGGAGAAATCCTCAATGAGCAGTTCTTC. It encodes CASSYLAGEILNEQFF.

The V and J genes are TRBV27 and TRBJ2-7; D ambiguous. CDR1 is MNHEY, CDR2 SMNVEV, per germline (reference sequence). The CDR3 consists of 15 residues. The ends were cut back, 2 bases at V and 2 bases at J, with 13 bases in the middle. The CDR3 sequence: CASSLTAATAYEQYF. CDR3 bases: TGTGCCAGCAGTTTAACGGCCGCGACGGCCTACGAGCAGTACTTC.

The chain links TRBV21-1 to TRBJ2-7; whether TRBD2, the table's D call, matches the DNA was not checked. TRBV21-1 is a pseudogene locus. The length of the CDR3 is 15 residues. CDR3 sequence reads: CASSKRTGEVYEQYF. CDR3 DNA: TGTGCCAGCAGCAAAAGGACGGGAGAGGTTTACGAGCAGTACTTC.

The V gene is TRBV5-1, the J gene TRBJ2-5; 7 bases map to TRBD1. Germline loops: CDR1 SGHRS, CDR2 YFSETQ. This CDR3 has 16 amino acids. Trimming removed 4 bases from V and 5 bases from J; junction bases left unmatched: 14. This CDR3 reads CASSLWDREDGETQYF. The CDR3 DNA follows: TGCGCCAGCAGCCTGTGGGACAGAGAAGATGGGGAGACCCAGTACTTC. Based on the CDR3 plus reference TRBV5-1 and TRBJ2-5, the full variable domain is KAGVTQTPRYLIKTRGQQVTLSCSPISGHRSVSWYQQTPGQGLQFLFEYFSETQRNKGNFPGRFSGRQFSNSRSEMNVSTLELGDSALYLCASSLWDREDGETQYFGPGTRLLVL.

Comment on this clone: This specimen includes other DNA sequences encoding the same CDR3. V is TRBV4-3 and J is TRBJ1-1; no firm D call. Germline loops: CDR1 LGHNA, CDR2 YSLEER. Trimming left V 0 bases short and J 2 bases short, with 7 bases between. The CDR3 length is 14 residues. The CDR3 is CASSQESYNTEAFF. Written as DNA, the CDR3 is TGCGCCAGCAGCCAAGAGAGCTATAACACTGAAGCTTTCTTT.

The chain couples TRBV2 to TRBJ2-2, with 9 nucleotides matching TRBD2. CDR3 length: 19 residues. Germline lookup yields CDR1 SNHLY and CDR2 FYNNEI. Losses at the gene ends were 2 bases for V and 2 bases for J; bases not matched to a gene: 12. CDR3 sequence: CASSETGPGTSLNTGELFF. In nucleotides, the CDR3 is TGTGCCAGCAGTGAAACGGGGCCGGGGACTAGCTTAAACACCGGGGAGCTGTTTTTT.